The clone carrying this TCR beta chain was observed once. This record belongs to a study of cytomegalovirus exposure and HLA in healthy donors. V lost 4 bases and J lost 6; bases outside the gene matches: 5. Germline-derived CDR1 and CDR2 are MNHEY and SVGAGI. The CDR3 runs 13 residues. The PCR contained 60 Vbeta and 13 Jbeta primers. The table came from immunoSEQ multiplex PCR; TCRdb's copy has only in-frame clones and leaves some out. The sample carries around 130,000 clones, 65% to 90% recorded once. The chain has TRBV6-5 and TRBJ1-2; 7 bases are a match to TRBD1. What was sequenced was PBMCs. This clonotype was obtained from a girl aged 2 to 10 in good health and CMV-seronegative. The CDR3 region is CASSSRTGDGYTF. CDR3 in DNA: TGTGCCAGCAGTTCCAGGACAGGTGATGGCTACACCTTC.